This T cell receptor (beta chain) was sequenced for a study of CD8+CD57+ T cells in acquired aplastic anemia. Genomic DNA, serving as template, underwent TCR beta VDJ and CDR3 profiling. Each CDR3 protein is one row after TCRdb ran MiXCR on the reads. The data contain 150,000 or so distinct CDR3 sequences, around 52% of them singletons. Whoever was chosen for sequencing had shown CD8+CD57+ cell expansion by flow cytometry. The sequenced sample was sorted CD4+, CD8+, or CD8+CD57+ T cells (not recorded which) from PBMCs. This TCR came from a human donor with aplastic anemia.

CDR3 region: CASSRQGNTEAFF. DNA for the CDR3: TGTGCCAGCAGCCGGCAGGGGAACACTGAAGCTTTCTTT. The chain carries TRBV7-2 and TRBJ1-1, with D perhaps TRBD1 (5 bases). This CDR3 is built from 13 residues. Germline V gene lookup returns CDR1 SGHTA and CDR2 FQGNSA. V lost 5 bases and J 1 base, leaving 8 bases between the germline ends.